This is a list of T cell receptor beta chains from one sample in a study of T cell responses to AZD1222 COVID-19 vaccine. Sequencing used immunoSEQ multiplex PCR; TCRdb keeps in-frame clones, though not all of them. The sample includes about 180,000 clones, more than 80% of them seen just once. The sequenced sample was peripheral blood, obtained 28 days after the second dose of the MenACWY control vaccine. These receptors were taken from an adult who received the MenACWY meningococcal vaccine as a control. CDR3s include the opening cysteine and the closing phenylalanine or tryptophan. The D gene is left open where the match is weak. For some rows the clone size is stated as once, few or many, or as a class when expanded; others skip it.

CDR3aa: CASSFSGSSFDEQYF; CDR3nt: TGTGCCAGCAGTTTTAGCGGGAGTTCGTTTGACGAGCAGTACTTC; v_gene: TRBV5-8; abundance: NA; j_gene: TRBJ2-7; d_gene: TRBD2
CDR3aa: CASSQGVRDSPLHF; CDR3nt: TGCGCCAGCAGCCAAGGGGTCCGGGATTCACCCCTCCACTTT; v_gene: TRBV4-3; abundance: NA; j_gene: TRBJ1-6; d_gene: NA
CDR3aa: CASSQGRAGGPVDTQYF; CDR3nt: TGCGCCAGCAGCCAGGGACGAGCGGGAGGGCCCGTAGATACGCAGTATTTT; v_gene: TRBV4-1; abundance: NA; j_gene: TRBJ2-3; d_gene: TRBD2
CDR3aa: CASSPDSGSLSYEQYF; CDR3nt: TGTGCCAGCAGCCCCGATAGCGGGAGCCTCTCCTACGAGCAGTACTTC; v_gene: TRBV5-4; abundance: few; j_gene: TRBJ2-7; d_gene: TRBD2
CDR3aa: CASSLGQGQPQHF; CDR3nt: TGTGCCAGCAGCTTAGGACAGGGCCAGCCCCAGCATTTT; v_gene: TRBV7-9; abundance: few; j_gene: TRBJ1-5; d_gene: TRBD1
CDR3aa: CSASGGTTGASTDTQYF; CDR3nt: TGCAGTGCTAGTGGGGGCACGACAGGGGCGAGCACAGATACGCAGTATTTT; v_gene: TRBV20-1; abundance: NA; j_gene: TRBJ2-3; d_gene: TRBD1
CDR3aa: CASSSFGETDTQYF; CDR3nt: TGTGCCAGCAGTTCCTTCGGGGAGACAGATACGCAGTATTTT; v_gene: TRBV28; abundance: few; j_gene: TRBJ2-3; d_gene: NA
CDR3aa: CATSRVGPLEGYTF; CDR3nt: TGTGCCACCAGCAGAGTGGGACCGCTGGAAGGCTACACCTTC; v_gene: TRBV15; abundance: once; j_gene: TRBJ1-2; d_gene: NA
CDR3aa: CASSLASREQYF; CDR3nt: TGTGCCAGCAGTTTAGCCTCTAGGGAGCAGTACTTC; v_gene: TRBV12-3/TRBV12-4; abundance: NA; j_gene: TRBJ2-7; d_gene: NA
CDR3aa: CASSWDRGKTQYF; CDR3nt: TGTGCCAGCAGCTGGGACAGGGGGAAGACCCAGTACTTC; v_gene: TRBV13; abundance: NA; j_gene: TRBJ2-5; d_gene: TRBD1
CDR3aa: CASSQRETQYF; CDR3nt: TGTGCCAGCAGCCAACGAGAGACCCAGTACTTC; v_gene: TRBV3-1/TRBV3-2; abundance: NA; j_gene: TRBJ2-5; d_gene: NA
CDR3aa: CASSQVVLAGRYEQYF; CDR3nt: TGTGCCAGCAGCCAAGTAGTACTAGCGGGAAGGTACGAGCAGTACTTC; v_gene: TRBV4-2; abundance: NA; j_gene: TRBJ2-7; d_gene: TRBD2
CDR3aa: CASSPRGAGVDTEAFF; CDR3nt: TGCGCCAGCAGCCCCAGAGGGGCAGGGGTAGACACTGAAGCTTTCTTT; v_gene: TRBV5-1; abundance: NA; j_gene: TRBJ1-1; d_gene: NA
CDR3aa: CASSFGGQRETQYF; CDR3nt: TGCGCCAGCAGCTTTGGAGGGCAGCGGGAGACCCAGTACTTC; v_gene: TRBV5-1; abundance: NA; j_gene: TRBJ2-5; d_gene: NA
CDR3aa: CASSPSGLARTTYEQYF; CDR3nt: TGTGCCAGCAGCCCGAGCGGTTTGGCCAGGACCACCTACGAGCAGTACTTC; v_gene: TRBV21-1; abundance: NA; j_gene: TRBJ2-7; d_gene: NA
CDR3aa: CASSDHTVENTEAFF; CDR3nt: TGTGCCAGCAGTGACCATACAGTCGAGAACACTGAAGCTTTCTTT; v_gene: TRBV25-1; abundance: NA; j_gene: TRBJ1-1; d_gene: NA
CDR3aa: CASSLGVGGTDTQYF; CDR3nt: TGTGCCAGCAGTTTAGGGGTAGGGGGCACAGATACGCAGTATTTT; v_gene: TRBV28; abundance: NA; j_gene: TRBJ2-3; d_gene: NA
CDR3aa: CASNGQIYQPQHF; CDR3nt: TGTGCCAGCAACGGACAGATATATCAGCCCCAGCATTTT; v_gene: TRBV2; abundance: NA; j_gene: TRBJ1-5; d_gene: NA
CDR3aa: CASSRGKDQPQHF; CDR3nt: TGCGCCAGCAGCAGGGGAAAGGATCAGCCCCAGCATTTT; v_gene: TRBV4-3; abundance: few; j_gene: TRBJ1-5; d_gene: NA
CDR3aa: CSAYQGGGYTF; CDR3nt: TGCAGTGCTTATCAGGGGGGTGGCTACACCTTC; v_gene: TRBV20-1; abundance: NA; j_gene: TRBJ1-2; d_gene: TRBD1
CDR3aa: CAWSVNSRHRTDTQYF; CDR3nt: TGTGCCTGGAGTGTAAACTCGAGGCACCGCACAGATACGCAGTATTTT; v_gene: TRBV30; abundance: NA; j_gene: TRBJ2-3; d_gene: NA
CDR3aa: CASSSREDTQYF; CDR3nt: TGTGCCAGCAGTTCCAGGGAAGATACGCAGTATTTT; v_gene: TRBV12-3/TRBV12-4; abundance: NA; j_gene: TRBJ2-3; d_gene: NA
CDR3aa: CASRRSDSNQPQHF; CDR3nt: TGCGCCAGCAGGAGATCGGACAGCAATCAGCCCCAGCATTTT; v_gene: TRBV10-2; abundance: NA; j_gene: TRBJ1-5; d_gene: NA
CDR3aa: CASSEHFRDTEAFF; CDR3nt: TGTGCCAGCAGTGAACATTTTCGGGACACTGAAGCTTTCTTT; v_gene: TRBV25-1; abundance: NA; j_gene: TRBJ1-1; d_gene: NA
CDR3aa: CASNEGPNTGELFF; CDR3nt: TGTGCCAGCAACGAAGGCCCGAACACCGGGGAGCTGTTTTTT; v_gene: TRBV3-1/TRBV3-2; abundance: NA; j_gene: TRBJ2-2; d_gene: NA
CDR3aa: CSVERTGNTEAFF; CDR3nt: TGCAGCGTTGAAAGGACAGGGAACACTGAAGCTTTCTTT; v_gene: TRBV29-1; abundance: NA; j_gene: TRBJ1-1; d_gene: TRBD1
CDR3aa: CASSKLGVTDTQYF; CDR3nt: TGCGCCAGCAGTAAATTGGGGGTTACAGATACGCAGTATTTT; v_gene: TRBV5-1; abundance: NA; j_gene: TRBJ2-3; d_gene: NA
CDR3aa: CATSGRSGQKGPLHF; CDR3nt: TGTGCCACCAGCGGACGTTCGGGACAAAAGGGGCCCCTCCACTTT; v_gene: TRBV15; abundance: NA; j_gene: TRBJ1-6; d_gene: NA
CDR3aa: CSVRGQPQHF; CDR3nt: TGCAGTGTAAGGGGCCAGCCCCAGCATTTT; v_gene: TRBV20-1; abundance: NA; j_gene: TRBJ1-5; d_gene: NA
CDR3aa: CAIGTENSPLHF; CDR3nt: TGTGCCATCGGGACGGAAAATTCACCCCTCCACTTT; v_gene: TRBV10-3; abundance: NA; j_gene: TRBJ1-6; d_gene: NA
CDR3aa: CASSPPDGTGNTIYF; CDR3nt: TGTGCCAGCTCACCACCGGACGGGACTGGAAACACCATATATTTT; v_gene: TRBV18; abundance: NA; j_gene: TRBJ1-3; d_gene: NA